A selection of T cell receptor beta chains follows, all from one sample in a study of blood T cells in healthy people across ages. TCRdb passed the 5' RACE reads through MiXCR, listing each CDR3 protein once. The sample consists of 1.5 million to 2 million distinct CDR3 sequences, less than 50% of them appearing once. Sequenced material: blood. The receptor source for this set is a woman between 35 and 50 years old in good health. CDR3s include the opening cysteine and the closing phenylalanine or tryptophan. A D gene is named only where the DNA matches it firmly. Clone size is stated in some rows and not others, as once, few, many or a class when expanded.

v_gene: TRBV20-1
d_gene: .
j_gene: TRBJ2-7
abundance: few
CDR3nt: TGCAGTGCTAGACGGGGTACTACCTCCTACGAGCAGTACTTC
CDR3aa: CSARRGTTSYEQYF

v_gene: TRBV5-8
d_gene: TRBD2
j_gene: TRBJ2-1
abundance: .
CDR3nt: TGTGCCAGCAGCTTCATAGCGGGGGCCCAAATGGAGCAGTTCTTC
CDR3aa: CASSFIAGAQMEQFF

v_gene: TRBV11-2
d_gene: TRBD1
j_gene: TRBJ1-6
abundance: .
CDR3nt: TGTGCCAGCAGCTTAGAGTCCGGGACAGTGAGCTCCTATAATTCACCCCTCCACTTT
CDR3aa: CASSLESGTVSSYNSPLHF

v_gene: TRBV9
d_gene: .
j_gene: TRBJ2-5
abundance: .
CDR3nt: TGTGCCAGCAGCCAAGGACCTACAGAAGAGACCCAGTACTTC
CDR3aa: CASSQGPTEETQYF

v_gene: TRBV25-1
d_gene: .
j_gene: TRBJ2-7
abundance: .
CDR3nt: TGTGCCAGCAGAAGTTATACAGGGTACAATGAGCAGTACTTC
CDR3aa: CASRSYTGYNEQYF

v_gene: TRBV7-2
d_gene: .
j_gene: TRBJ1-2
abundance: many
CDR3nt: TGTGCCAGCAGCTTAAAGGGGACGAACTATGGCTACACCTTC
CDR3aa: CASSLKGTNYGYTF

v_gene: TRBV2
d_gene: TRBD2
j_gene: TRBJ2-7
abundance: few
CDR3nt: TGTGCCAGCAGTGAAGCAAACCCTATGGGACTAGCGGGATCCGAGCAGTACTTC
CDR3aa: CASSEANPMGLAGSEQYF

v_gene: TRBV18
d_gene: TRBD2
j_gene: TRBJ2-1
abundance: .
CDR3nt: TGTGCCAGCTCACCATACGTTCCTAGCGGGGCAGATGAGCAGTTCTTC
CDR3aa: CASSPYVPSGADEQFF

v_gene: TRBV7-9
d_gene: TRBD1
j_gene: TRBJ2-1
abundance: .
CDR3nt: TGTGCCAGCAGCTCACCTAGGACAGGGGGTGACAATGAGCAGTTCTTC
CDR3aa: CASSSPRTGGDNEQFF

v_gene: TRBV6-5
d_gene: TRBD1
j_gene: TRBJ2-1
abundance: once
CDR3nt: TGTGCCAGCAGTCGAATTCCGGGACAGGGTTACAATGAGCAGTTCTTC
CDR3aa: CASSRIPGQGYNEQFF

v_gene: TRBV19
d_gene: .
j_gene: TRBJ2-7
abundance: .
CDR3nt: TGTGCCAGTAGTCGAGCAGCACGGGCCTCCTACGAGCAGTACTTC
CDR3aa: CASSRAARASYEQYF

v_gene: TRBV10-3
d_gene: .
j_gene: TRBJ2-3
abundance: few
CDR3nt: TGTGCCATCAGTGAAGGACAAACAGATACGCAGTATTTT
CDR3aa: CAISEGQTDTQYF

v_gene: TRBV6-5
d_gene: .
j_gene: TRBJ1-2
abundance: .
CDR3nt: TGTGCCAGCAGTTCCCCACGTGGGGGGGCGCGCGACTATGGCTACACCTTC
CDR3aa: CASSSPRGGARDYGYTF

v_gene: TRBV5-1
d_gene: .
j_gene: TRBJ2-1
abundance: .
CDR3nt: TGCGCCAGCAGCTTGGAAGGGAATCCCTACAATGAGCAGTTCTTC
CDR3aa: CASSLEGNPYNEQFF

v_gene: TRBV5-1
d_gene: .
j_gene: TRBJ1-1
abundance: .
CDR3nt: TGCGCCAGCAGCTCGGACCCTCAGGGGTGGATGACTTTCTTT
CDR3aa: CASSSDPQGWMTFF

v_gene: TRBV27
d_gene: TRBD2
j_gene: TRBJ2-3
abundance: .
CDR3nt: TGTGCCAGCAGTGGCAGTGGCGGGGGGGTGAAAGATACGCAGTATTTT
CDR3aa: CASSGSGGGVKDTQYF

v_gene: TRBV5-1
d_gene: .
j_gene: TRBJ2-7
abundance: few
CDR3nt: TGCGCCAGCAGACGGACAGAGCTCTCCTACGAGCAGTACTTC
CDR3aa: CASRRTELSYEQYF

v_gene: TRBV7-2
d_gene: TRBD2
j_gene: TRBJ2-5
abundance: few
CDR3nt: TGTGCCAGCAGCTTGGGAGGACTAGCGGGGGGGTTTCAAGAGACCCAGTACTTC
CDR3aa: CASSLGGLAGGFQETQYF

v_gene: TRBV6-1
d_gene: .
j_gene: TRBJ2-1
abundance: few
CDR3nt: TGTGCCAGTCTACTCAGAGCTTCCTACAATGAGCAGTTCTTC
CDR3aa: CASLLRASYNEQFF

v_gene: TRBV14
d_gene: TRBD2
j_gene: TRBJ2-2
abundance: .
CDR3nt: TGTGCCAGCAGCCGACTAGCAGAGAACACCGGGGAGCTGTTTTTT
CDR3aa: CASSRLAENTGELFF

v_gene: TRBV20-1
d_gene: TRBD2
j_gene: TRBJ2-1
abundance: few
CDR3nt: TGCAGTGCTGGACTAGCGTGGGTGGCTGGTGAGCAGTTCTTC
CDR3aa: CSAGLAWVAGEQFF

v_gene: TRBV4-1
d_gene: .
j_gene: TRBJ2-3
abundance: .
CDR3nt: TGCGCCAGCAGCCCTGGAGGGGCGGGGGCCCCCCCAGATACGCAGTATTTT
CDR3aa: CASSPGGAGAPPDTQYF

v_gene: TRBV20-1
d_gene: .
j_gene: TRBJ2-1
abundance: once
CDR3nt: TGCAGTGCCCCGGACCCCTCCTCCCACAATGAGCAGTTCTTC
CDR3aa: CSAPDPSSHNEQFF

v_gene: TRBV18
d_gene: .
j_gene: TRBJ1-5
abundance: .
CDR3nt: TGTGCCAGCTCACCCAATTCGGGACCCAGCAATCAGCCCCAGCATTTT
CDR3aa: CASSPNSGPSNQPQHF

v_gene: TRBV20-1
d_gene: TRBD2
j_gene: TRBJ2-5
abundance: .
CDR3nt: TGCAGTGCGACCCTCAACCGGGGGGGCTCTCGGGAGACCCAGTACTTC
CDR3aa: CSATLNRGGSRETQYF

v_gene: TRBV5-1
d_gene: .
j_gene: TRBJ1-5
abundance: .
CDR3nt: TGCGCCAGCAGCTTGTTAGGACAAGGAAATCAGCCCCAGCATTTT
CDR3aa: CASSLLGQGNQPQHF

v_gene: TRBV7-2
d_gene: TRBD1
j_gene: TRBJ2-5
abundance: .
CDR3nt: TGTGCCAGCAGCCGGGACAGGGCGACAAGTGGAGAGACCCAGTACTTC
CDR3aa: CASSRDRATSGETQYF

v_gene: TRBV10-2
d_gene: TRBD2
j_gene: TRBJ2-3
abundance: .
CDR3nt: TGCGCCAGCAGCCGAGGACTAGCGGGGGGTTCAGATACGCAGTATTTT
CDR3aa: CASSRGLAGGSDTQYF